These 14 T cell receptor beta chains originate from one sample sequenced in a study of T cells in Graves' hyperthyroidism and ophthalmopathy. Amplified regions were TCR beta CDR3 sequences from RNA transcripts. First-round RT-PCR with HTBI primers amplified the TCR CDR3 region. From the multiplex PCR reads, TCRdb called clonotypes with MiXCR, one entry per CDR3 protein. The data show about 360,000 distinct CDR3 sequences, about 13% seen once. What was sequenced was blood. The receptors come from a woman under 30 with Graves' hyperthyroidism.

In this sample, this clonotype turned up a few times. The CDR3 coding sequence is TGCAGTGCTAGACTAGCGGGGGGGCGGGTCACAGATACGCAGTATTTT. Its protein is CSARLAGGRVTDTQYF. The rearrangement uses TRBV20-1 and TRBJ2-3; 12 nucleotides line up with TRBD2. This CDR3 has 16 amino acids. V shed 2 bases and J 2 bases; nucleotides not matched to a gene: 5. Germline CDR1 DFQATT, CDR2 SNEGSKA (reference sequence).

This clonotype was counted many times. The chain's CDR3 is CASSDPTGSFLWEQFF. CDR3 coding DNA: TGTGCCAGCAGCGATCCGACAGGCTCGTTTTTGTGGGAGCAGTTCTTC. This sequence joins TRBV12-3 or TRBV12-4 and TRBJ2-1, with a tentative D call TRBD1 (6 bases). This CDR3 region has 16 residues. V was cut by 6 bases and J by 10 bases, with 25 bases left in between.

V usage is TRBV12-3 or TRBV12-4 and J usage is TRBJ2-1; 7 bases are a match to TRBD1. The CDR3 consists of 16 residues. V shed 6 bases, J shed 0 bases, and the junction held 8 bases outside the gene matches. The CDR3 spells CASRHTGDSSYNEQFF. CDR3 DNA: TGTGCCAGCAGGCATACAGGGGACAGCTCCTACAATGAGCAGTTCTTC.

The table lists this clonotype with many counts. The chain links TRBV2 to TRBJ1-2; no clear D. V was shortened by 9 bases and J by 2 bases, with 10 bases between the two germline ends. CDR1 is SNHLY and CDR2 is FYNNEI in the germline V gene. This CDR3 region has 12 residues. In DNA form, the CDR3 reads TGTGCCAGTTCTCAACAAAACTATGGCTACACCTTC. Encoded protein: CASSQQNYGYTF. The variable domain in full, completed from reference TRBV2 and TRBJ1-2, reads EPEVTQTPSHQVTQMGQEVILRCVPISNHLYFYWYRQILGQKVEFLVSFYNNEISEKSEIFDDQFSVERPDGSNFTLKIRSTKLEDSAMYFCASSQQNYGYTFGSGTRLTVV.

The V call is TRBV7-3, the J call TRBJ2-5, with D possibly being TRBD2 (7 bases). Germline lookup yields CDR1 SGHTA and CDR2 FQGTGA. This CDR3 has 14 residues. Trimming left V 6 bases short and J 2 bases short, with 13 bases between. The chain's CDR3 is CASSKGGGQETQYF. The CDR3 DNA reads as TGTGCCAGCAGTAAGGGGGGGGGTCAAGAGACCCAGTACTTC.

The rearrangement links TRBV4-1 to TRBJ2-4; tentatively, D is TRBD2 (6 bases). The CDR3 has 16 amino acids. V was trimmed by 2 bases and J by 5 bases, leaving 16 bases between them. The germline gives CDR1 MGHRA, CDR2 YSYEKL. CDR3 in DNA: TGCGCCAGCAGCCAACCCCTAGCGACCCCCCAAAACATTCAGTACTTC. Its translation: CASSQPLATPQNIQYF.

This clonotype was counted ten times or more. V is TRBV20-1 and J is TRBJ2-1, with D perhaps matching TRBD1 (6 bases). V was trimmed by 3 bases and J by 2 bases, leaving 11 bases between them. Germline V gene sequence: CDR1 DFQATT, CDR2 SNEGSKA (reference sequence). The CDR3 totals 14 residues. The CDR3 DNA is TGCAGTGCTAGCGGGGACAACCCCTACAATGAGCAGTTCTTC. This sequence encodes CSASGDNPYNEQFF.

The chain uses TRBV27 and TRBJ1-6, with 10 bases that match TRBD1. CDR3 length: 16 amino acids. After removal of 5 bases from V and 10 bases from J, the junction contained 11 bases not matched to a gene. Germline V lookup: CDR1 MNHEY, CDR2 SMNVEV (reference sequence). CDR3 protein: CASSPQTGGFSSPLHF. CDR3 coding DNA: TGTGCCAGCAGTCCCCAGACAGGGGGCTTTAGCTCACCCCTCCACTTT.

This clonotype has at least ten counts. The CDR3 is CASSPPLEVQETQYF. CDR3 sequence (DNA): TGTGCCAGCTCACCTCCTCTGGAGGTTCAAGAGACCCAGTACTTC. The V call is TRBV18, the J call TRBJ2-5, with D maybe TRBD2 (5 bases). In germline, CDR1 is KGHSH, CDR2 LQKENI. The CDR3 is 15 residues long. V was cut by 3 bases and J by 2 bases, with 13 bases left in between.

The rearrangement links TRBV7-9 to TRBJ2-6, with 14 bases identical to TRBD2. This CDR3 is built from 18 residues. The V gene's germline CDR1 is SEHNR and CDR2 FQNEAQ (reference sequence). The J segment lost 4 bases and the V segment lost 7 bases, leaving 9 bases of the junction unmatched. The CDR3 is CASTSGLAGVLGANVLTF. DNA of the CDR3: TGTGCCAGCACCTCGGGACTAGCGGGAGTTCTCGGGGCCAACGTCCTGACTTTC.

This clonotype was detected only a few times. The V call is TRBV6-1, the J call TRBJ2-1, with D perhaps TRBD1 or TRBD2 (5 bases each). The germline V gene encodes CDR1 MNHNS and CDR2 SASEGT. The CDR3 contains 13 residues. Trimming took off 6 bases at V and 7 bases at J, with 13 bases between the two ends. CDR3 in amino acids: CASRAGTGNEQFF. In DNA form, the CDR3 reads TGTGCCAGCAGAGCCGGGACGGGTAATGAGCAGTTCTTC.

Details on this clonotype: Mismatch with germline at one junction end may stem from a read error. The chain is built from TRBV6-5 and TRBJ2-2; 11 nucleotides agree with TRBD2. The CDR3 contains 17 residues. Per the germline V gene, CDR1 is MNHEY and CDR2 is SVGAGI. CDR3: CASSYSSGRAIDGEPFF. The CDR3 coding sequence is TGTGCCAGCAGTTACTCTAGCGGGAGGGCCATCGACGGGGAGCCGTTTTTT.

This clonotype was found many times. The chain recombines TRBV12-3 or TRBV12-4 with TRBJ1-1, with 8 bases matching TRBD1. The CDR3 has 14 amino acids. The junction had 3 bases not matched to a gene; V was cut back by 3 bases and J by 3 bases. The chain's CDR3 is CASSFRQGYTEAFF. The CDR3 bases are TGTGCCAGCAGTTTTAGACAGGGGTACACTGAAGCTTTCTTT.

This clonotype was seen only a few times. The chain has TRBV30 and TRBJ2-2, with D perhaps TRBD1 (5 bases). Trimming left V 1 base short and J 4 bases short, with 10 bases between. Germline CDR1 GTSNPN, CDR2 SVGIG (reference sequence). The CDR3 is 14 amino acids. CDR3 amino acids: CAWSGRQFTGELFF. The CDR3 DNA is TGTGCCTGGAGTGGTAGACAGTTCACCGGGGAGCTGTTTTTT.